This paragraph covers one TCR beta chain sequence. Its antigen is still unknown. This entry comes from a study of T-cell reconstitution after alpha-beta-depleted transplantation in children. Study observations and caveats: T-cell numbers and diversity one year post-transplant derived largely from freshly generated T cells. About two months after transplant, alpha-beta T cells reportedly came from several hundred expanded graft clones.

Library preparation (for TCRbeta) was performed with unique molecular identifiers. TCRdb called the PCR reads again in MiXCR, with one record for every CDR3 protein. The sample has under 450,000 distinct CDR3 sequences, 15% to 20% seen once; the top ten hold 25% to 35%. Losses at the gene ends were 5 bases for V and 3 bases for J; bases not matched to a gene: 8. CDR3 size: 16 residues. This sequence originates from a boy in the first two years of life who had a stem cell transplant for Wiskott-Aldrich syndrome, so the T cells may come from the graft donor. The sequencing here drew on PBMCs, mostly from graft donor cells, taken 360 days after TCRalphabeta/CD19-depleted stem cell transplant. This chain connects TRBV12-3 or TRBV12-4 to TRBJ2-7; TRBD2 agrees at 12 bases. The CDR3 nucleotides read TGTGCCAGCAGTCCTTCTAGCGGGAGGGCCCTCTACGAGCAGTACTTC. It codes for CASSPSSGRALYEQYF.